This TCR beta chain was obtained from a study of tumor-infiltrating lymphocytes in primary liver carcinoma. About the research overall: Men and women, 30 to 69 years of age, made up the patients.

The CDR3 length is 17 residues. V was trimmed by 3 bases and J by 2 bases, leaving 15 bases between them. They got blood RNA out of unsorted whole blood and also pulled out germline DNA. Chronic HBV infection, which was untreated, was present in the patients. Starting from 500 ng of total RNA, TCR beta cDNA was produced with a primer in the constant region. Slightly modified ARM-PCR, run as three nested multiplex PCR rounds, produced the TCR beta libraries. Primers for the first two PCR rounds were TRBV1-TRBV30 forward primers and a C-beta reverse primer (about 11 cycles per round). MiXCR, applied by TCRdb to the multiplex PCR reads, yields one record per CDR3 protein. The sample carries around 330,000 distinct CDR3 sequences, approximately 54% recorded once.

Sequencing was carried out using peripheral blood. The chain couples TRBV5-3 to TRBJ2-6; weak D call: TRBD1 (6 bases). TRBV5-3 counts as an open reading frame of uncertain function. This receptor was taken from a woman in her thirties with primary liver carcinoma and hepatitis B virus infection. The CDR3 sequence: CARSYPAGETGANVLTF. CDR3 coding DNA: TGTGCCAGAAGCTATCCGGCAGGGGAAACTGGGGCCAACGTCCTGACTTTC.